Below, 22 T cell receptor beta chains from the same sample are listed, as sequenced in a study of T cell responses to AZD1222 COVID-19 vaccine. The protocol was immunoSEQ multiplex PCR, while the TCRdb copy is restricted to in-frame clones and leaves out a portion. Found here are 140,000 to 150,000 clones, 85% to 90% of them singletons; the top ten hold around 1.5%. Specimen: peripheral blood, collected on day 0 of AZD1222 vaccination. These receptors were collected from an adult in good health.

The rearrangement uses TRBV7-2 and TRBJ2-3, with 12 bases matching TRBD2. V was clipped by 5 bases and J by 6 bases; unmatched bases: 12. The CDR3 has 17 amino acids. Germline V gene data show CDR1 as SGHTA and CDR2 as FQGNSA. CDR3 DNA sequence: TGTGCCAGCAGCCGCACTAAACTAGCGGGGGGTGCTGATACGCAGTATTTT. As protein: CASSRTKLAGGADTQYF.

The chain combines TRBV30 with TRBJ2-2; 13 bases agree with TRBD2. The J segment lost 6 bases and the V segment lost 6 bases, leaving 13 bases of the junction unmatched. The germline CDR1 and CDR2 sequences are GTSNPN and SVGIG (reference sequence). The CDR3 runs to 17 residues. The CDR3 nucleotides are TGTGCCTGTAAATGGGGACTAGCGGGGCGAGCGGCCGGGGAGCTGTTTTTT. Translated, it gives CACKWGLAGRAAGELFF.

The chain is built from TRBV24-1 and TRBJ2-1, with a weak D call TRBD2 (5 bases). CDR3 size: 19 residues. V was pared by 4 bases and J by 3 bases, with 24 bases between. Germline-derived CDR1 and CDR2 are KGHDR and SFDVKD. The CDR3 region is CATSDSRNVGRPNYNEQFF. CDR3 coding DNA: TGTGCCACCAGTGACTCTCGAAACGTTGGGAGACCAAACTACAATGAGCAGTTCTTC.

This sequence joins TRBV7-7 and TRBJ2-7; 11 bases fit TRBD2. Germline V gives CDR1 SSHAT, CDR2 FNYEAQ (reference sequence). J lost 2 bases, V lost 5 bases, and 2 bases had no gene match. CDR3 length: 14 residues. The CDR3 reads CASSRLAGPYEQYF. DNA of the CDR3: TGTGCCAGCAGCCGACTAGCGGGACCCTACGAGCAGTACTTC.

The chain carries TRBV18 and TRBJ2-2, with D possibly matching TRBD1 (6 bases). The ends were cut back, 8 bases at V and 0 bases at J, with 13 bases in the middle. Germline V lookup: CDR1 KGHSH, CDR2 LQKENI. This CDR3 comprises 15 residues. DNA of the CDR3: TGTGCCAGCCCCCGGACAGATTCGAACACCGGGGAGCTGTTTTTT. It translates to CASPRTDSNTGELFF. Full variable domain (outside the CDR3, taken from reference TRBV18 and TRBJ2-2): NAGVMQNPRHLVRRRGQEARLRCSPMKGHSHVYWYRQLPEEGLKFMVYLQKENIIDESGMPKERFSAEFPKEGPSILRIQQVVRGDSAAYFCASPRTDSNTGELFFGEGSRLTVL.

In this sample, this clone turned up once. The V call is TRBV6-5, the J call TRBJ1-5, with 7 bases matching TRBD1. Germline CDR1 reads MNHEY; CDR2 reads SVGAGI. This CDR3 region has 15 residues. After removal of 8 bases from V and 0 bases from J, the junction contained 7 bases not matched to a gene. CDR3 nucleotides: TGTGCCAGCCGAGGACAGGCGTATAGCAATCAGCCCCAGCATTTT. Its translation: CASRGQAYSNQPQHF.

The CDR3 sequence: CASSVGTTYNEQFF. CDR3 coding DNA: TGCGCCAGCAGCGTCGGGACAACTTACAATGAGCAGTTCTTC. The rearrangement links TRBV5-1 to TRBJ2-1; TRBD1 is a possible D gene (6 bases). The CDR3 contains 14 residues. The germline V and J ends were trimmed by 4 bases and 4 bases, with 12 bases remaining between them. The germline V gene has CDR1 SGHRS and CDR2 YFSETQ. Together with reference TRBV5-1 and TRBJ2-1, the CDR3 gives the full variable domain: KAGVTQTPRYLIKTRGQQVTLSCSPISGHRSVSWYQQTPGQGLQFLFEYFSETQRNKGNFPGRFSGRQFSNSRSEMNVSTLELGDSALYLCASSVGTTYNEQFFGPGTRLTVL.

The CDR3 loop is CASSQGTGGGNTIYF. The DNA of the CDR3 is TGTGCCAGCAGCCAAGGGACAGGGGGTGGAAACACCATATATTTT. The rearrangement joins TRBV3-1 (or the pseudogene TRBV3-2) to TRBJ1-3; 10 positions match TRBD1. V gave up 1 base and J gave up 3 bases; unmatched junction bases: 0. CDR3 length: 15 amino acids. Germline V lookup: CDR1 LGHDT, CDR2 YNNKEL (reference sequence).

The rearrangement links TRBV21-1 to TRBJ1-5; the table's D call of TRBD1 was not tested on the DNA. TRBV21-1 is a pseudogene. The CDR3 is 16 amino acids. The CDR3 loop reads CASSEAQGRRNQPQHF. The CDR3 DNA sequence: TGTGCCAGCAGCGAAGCTCAGGGTAGGCGCAATCAGCCCCAGCATTTT.

The J gene is TRBJ2-1, the V gene TRBV10-3; 10 bases line up with TRBD1. The CDR3 extends over 17 amino acids. Germline values: CDR1 ENHRY, CDR2 SYGVKD. V lost 10 bases to trimming and J lost 0 bases; unmatched junction nucleotides: 12. The CDR3 is CATSGTGATSSYNEQFF. For the CDR3, the DNA is TGTGCCACCTCCGGGACAGGGGCGACCAGCTCCTACAATGAGCAGTTCTTC.

The V gene is TRBV19, the J gene TRBJ2-5, with 8 bases identical to TRBD1. Germline assignment: CDR1 LNHDA and CDR2 SQIVND (reference sequence). The CDR3 spans 15 residues. V dropped 7 bases and J dropped 5; count of bases not matched to a gene: 12. CDR3 region: CASKAARGRSETQYF. The DNA of the CDR3 is TGTGCCAGTAAAGCGGCCAGGGGGCGTTCGGAGACCCAGTACTTC.

This rearrangement joins TRBV5-1 to TRBJ1-2, with D possibly TRBD1 on 5 matching bases. The germline V gene has CDR1 SGHRS and CDR2 YFSETQ. The length of the CDR3 is 16 residues. Trimming removed 2 bases at V and 4 bases at J, with 18 bases between. The CDR3 nucleotides read TGCGCCAGCAGCTTTTGGGGGGTCAATAACGGCTATGGCTACACCTTC. Protein product: CASSFWGVNNGYGYTF. Drawing the rest from reference TRBV5-1 and TRBJ1-2, the complete variable domain is KAGVTQTPRYLIKTRGQQVTLSCSPISGHRSVSWYQQTPGQGLQFLFEYFSETQRNKGNFPGRFSGRQFSNSRSEMNVSTLELGDSALYLCASSFWGVNNGYGYTFGSGTRLTVV.

The rearrangement uses TRBV2 and TRBJ1-1, with D unresolved. The CDR3 totals 10 residues. Looked up from germline, CDR1 is SNHLY and CDR2 is FYNNEI. V was pared by 8 bases and J by 4 bases, with 5 bases between. The CDR3 region has the DNA TGTGCCAGCCCCACCACTGAAGCTTTCTTT. This gives the protein CASPTTEAFF.

The V gene is TRBV30, the J gene TRBJ1-3; unclear D gene. Looked up from germline, CDR1 is GTSNPN and CDR2 is SVGIG (reference sequence). V dropped 0 bases and J dropped 3 bases, with 12 bases sitting between them. The CDR3 sequence is 15 residues long. The CDR3 loop reads CAWSVGVLYGNTIYF. Here the CDR3 DNA reads TGTGCCTGGAGTGTGGGTGTACTTTATGGAAACACCATATATTTT. The full variable domain, rest sourced from reference TRBV30 and TRBJ1-3, is SQTIHQWPATLVQPVGSPLSLECTVEGTSNPNLYWYRQAAGRGLQLLFYSVGIGQISSEVPQNLSASRPQDRQFILSSKKLLLSDSGFYLCAWSVGVLYGNTIYFGEGSWLTVV.

The V and J genes are TRBV19 and TRBJ1-2; 7 positions match TRBD1. Germline CDR1 reads LNHDA; CDR2 reads SQIVND (reference sequence). V was pared by 3 bases and J by 2 bases, with 6 bases of the junction left unmatched. The CDR3 consists of 15 residues. The DNA for the CDR3 is TGTGCCAGTAGTATCGGGACAGCTCTAAACTATGGCTACACCTTC. Amino acid sequence: CASSIGTALNYGYTF.

CDR3 sequence reads: CAWSSGTGHTGELFF. DNA of the CDR3: TGTGCCTGGAGTTCCGGGACCGGACACACCGGGGAGCTGTTTTTT. V is TRBV30 and J is TRBJ2-2; D may be TRBD1 or TRBD2 (5 bases each). V was cut by 2 bases and J by 3 bases, with 13 bases left in between. This CDR3 is 15 amino acids long. Germline V lookup: CDR1 GTSNPN, CDR2 SVGIG (reference sequence). The entire variable domain, with the rest obtained from reference TRBV30 and TRBJ2-2, is as follows: SQTIHQWPATLVQPVGSPLSLECTVEGTSNPNLYWYRQAAGRGLQLLFYSVGIGQISSEVPQNLSASRPQDRQFILSSKKLLLSDSGFYLCAWSSGTGHTGELFFGEGSRLTVL.

This clone showed up just a few times. The genes are TRBV19 and TRBJ1-6, with TRBD1 matching over 7 bases. CDR1 and CDR2 (germline): LNHDA, SQIVND (reference sequence). The CDR3 loop spans 15 amino acids. The trim removed 9 bases at V and 7 bases at J, leaving 12 bases unmatched. CDR3 loop: CASAWGTAGNSPLHF. In nucleotides, the CDR3 is TGTGCCAGCGCTTGGGGGACAGCGGGGAATTCACCCCTCCACTTT.

The gene calls are TRBV12-5 and TRBJ1-2, with TRBD1 matching over 8 bases. The germline gives CDR1 LGHNT, CDR2 FRNRAP. This CDR3 is 14 amino acids long. V gave up 1 base and J gave up 7 bases; unmatched junction bases: 5. The CDR3 protein is CASGLETGGAGYTF. CDR3 bases: TGTGCTAGTGGTTTGGAAACAGGGGGGGCTGGCTACACCTTC.

The CDR3 is CASSVRQVGVYEQYF. CDR3 in DNA: TGTGCCAGCAGCGTTAGACAGGTCGGCGTTTACGAGCAGTACTTC. V is TRBV9 and J is TRBJ2-7; weak D call: TRBD1 (6 bases). Germline CDR1 is SGDLS and CDR2 is YYNGEE. CDR3 length equals 15 residues. V lost 2 bases and J lost 4, with 16 bases in between.

The genes are TRBV30 and TRBJ1-2, with D possibly matching TRBD1 (5 bases). This CDR3 region has 15 residues. The V end was cut by 0 bases, the J end by 7 bases, with 18 bases between. Germline V gives CDR1 GTSNPN, CDR2 SVGIG (reference sequence). CDR3 sequence reads: CAWSVLLGLTAGYTF. The CDR3 DNA follows: TGTGCCTGGAGTGTACTTTTGGGACTGACGGCTGGCTACACCTTC.

The rearrangement uses TRBV7-6 and TRBJ2-5, with D possibly being TRBD2 (6 bases). CDR3 size: 15 residues. Deletions cut 1 base from V and 3 bases from J, with 12 bases between. The V gene's germline CDR1 is SGHVS and CDR2 FNYEAQ. DNA of the CDR3: TGTGCCAGCAGCTTAGTGGGGGGAAAGGAAGAGACCCAGTACTTC. It codes for CASSLVGGKEETQYF.

The chain joins TRBV12-3 or TRBV12-4 to TRBJ1-2, with a weak D call TRBD1 (6 bases). Trimming removed 3 bases at V and 8 bases at J, with 13 bases between. The CDR3 contains 13 residues. Here the CDR3 reads CASSFRARGGYTF. CDR3 DNA: TGTGCCAGCAGTTTCCGGGCTAGGGGGGGCTACACCTTC.